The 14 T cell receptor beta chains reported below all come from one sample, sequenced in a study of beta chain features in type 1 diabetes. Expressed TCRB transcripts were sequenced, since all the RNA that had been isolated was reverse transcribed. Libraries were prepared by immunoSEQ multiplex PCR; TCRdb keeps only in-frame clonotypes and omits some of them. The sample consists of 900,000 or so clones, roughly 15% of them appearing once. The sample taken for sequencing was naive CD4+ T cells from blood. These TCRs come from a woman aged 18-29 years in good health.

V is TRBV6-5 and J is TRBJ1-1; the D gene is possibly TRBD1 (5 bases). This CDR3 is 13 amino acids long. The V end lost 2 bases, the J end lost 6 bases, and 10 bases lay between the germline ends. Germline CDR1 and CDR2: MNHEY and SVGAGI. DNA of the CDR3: TGTGCCAGCAGTTACGATTGGGGCCCTGAAGCTTTCTTT. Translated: CASSYDWGPEAFF.

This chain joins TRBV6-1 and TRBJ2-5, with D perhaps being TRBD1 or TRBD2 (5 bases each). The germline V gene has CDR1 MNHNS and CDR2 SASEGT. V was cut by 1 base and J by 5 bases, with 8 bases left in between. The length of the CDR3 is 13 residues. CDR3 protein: CASSEVRGETQYF. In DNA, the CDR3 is TGTGCCAGCAGTGAAGTGAGGGGTGAGACCCAGTACTTC.

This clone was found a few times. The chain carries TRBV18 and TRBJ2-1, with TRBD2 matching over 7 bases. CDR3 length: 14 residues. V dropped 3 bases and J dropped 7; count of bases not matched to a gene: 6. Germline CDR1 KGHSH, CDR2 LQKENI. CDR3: CASSPLGLKNEQFF. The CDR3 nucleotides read TGTGCCAGCTCACCCCTGGGACTAAAGAATGAGCAGTTCTTC.

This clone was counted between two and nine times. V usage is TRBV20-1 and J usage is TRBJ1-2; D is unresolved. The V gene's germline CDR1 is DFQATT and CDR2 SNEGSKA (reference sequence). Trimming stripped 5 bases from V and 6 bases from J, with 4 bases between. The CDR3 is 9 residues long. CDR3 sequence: CSAHDGYTF. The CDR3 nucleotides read TGCAGTGCTCACGATGGCTACACCTTC.

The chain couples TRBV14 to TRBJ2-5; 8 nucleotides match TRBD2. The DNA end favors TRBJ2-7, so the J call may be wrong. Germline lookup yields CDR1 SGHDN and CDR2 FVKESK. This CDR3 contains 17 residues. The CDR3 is CASSRAPAGAGLYEQYF. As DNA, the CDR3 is TGTGCCAGCAGCCGGGCACCAGCGGGAGCTGGTCTCTACGAGCAGTACTTC.

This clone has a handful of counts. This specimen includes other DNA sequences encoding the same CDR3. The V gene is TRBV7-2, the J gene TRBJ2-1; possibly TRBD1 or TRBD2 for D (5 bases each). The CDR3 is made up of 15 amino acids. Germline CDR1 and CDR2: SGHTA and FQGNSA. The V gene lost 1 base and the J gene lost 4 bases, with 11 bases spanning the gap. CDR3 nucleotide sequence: TGTGCCAGCAGCTTAGGTTCTGGGGGTTACAATGAGCAGTTCTTC. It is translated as CASSLGSGGYNEQFF.

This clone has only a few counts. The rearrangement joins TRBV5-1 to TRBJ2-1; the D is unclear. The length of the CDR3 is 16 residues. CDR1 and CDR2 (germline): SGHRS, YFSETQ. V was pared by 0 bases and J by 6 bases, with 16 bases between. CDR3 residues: CASSLDPRSGSNEQFF. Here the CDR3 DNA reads TGCGCCAGCAGCTTGGATCCAAGGTCCGGGTCCAATGAGCAGTTCTTC.

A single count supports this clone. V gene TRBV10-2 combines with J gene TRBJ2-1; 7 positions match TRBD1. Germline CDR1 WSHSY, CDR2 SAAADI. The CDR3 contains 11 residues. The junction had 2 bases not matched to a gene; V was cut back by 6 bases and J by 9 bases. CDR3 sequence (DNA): TGCGCCAGCAGACAGGGGTTTGAGCAGTTCTTC. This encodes CASRQGFEQFF.

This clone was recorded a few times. The CDR3 region has the DNA TGTGCCAGTAGTAGCCCCGGGACAGGGGGCACAGATACGCAGTATTTT. This encodes CASSSPGTGGTDTQYF. This sequence joins TRBV19 and TRBJ2-3, with 10 bases identical to TRBD1. V trimming: 4 bases; J trimming: 1 base; junction bases outside the gene matches: 5. Germline lookup yields CDR1 LNHDA and CDR2 SQIVND (reference sequence). The CDR3 is 16 amino acids. Based on the CDR3 plus reference TRBV19 and TRBJ2-3, the full variable domain is DGGITQSPKYLFRKEGQNVTLSCEQNLNHDAMYWYRQDPGQGLRLIYYSQIVNDFQKGDIAEGYSVSREKKESFPLTVTSAQKNPTAFYLCASSSPGTGGTDTQYFGPGTRLTVL.

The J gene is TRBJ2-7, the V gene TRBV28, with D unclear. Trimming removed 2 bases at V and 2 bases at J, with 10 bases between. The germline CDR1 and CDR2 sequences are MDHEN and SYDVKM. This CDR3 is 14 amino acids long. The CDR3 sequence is CASSLGTATYEQYF. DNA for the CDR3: TGTGCCAGCAGTTTAGGTACAGCCACCTACGAGCAGTACTTC.

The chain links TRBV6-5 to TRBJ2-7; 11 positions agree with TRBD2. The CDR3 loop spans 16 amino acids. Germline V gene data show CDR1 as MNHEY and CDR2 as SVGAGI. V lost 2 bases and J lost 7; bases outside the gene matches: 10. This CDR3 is CASSYGRLAGSGEQYF. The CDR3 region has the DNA TGTGCCAGCAGTTACGGTCGACTAGCGGGGTCGGGAGAGCAGTACTTC.

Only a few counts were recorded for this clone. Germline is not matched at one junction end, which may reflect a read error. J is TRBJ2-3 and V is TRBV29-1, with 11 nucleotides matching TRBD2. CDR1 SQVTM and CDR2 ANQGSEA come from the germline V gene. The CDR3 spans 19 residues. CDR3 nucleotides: TGCAGCGTAGAAGGACTAGCGGGTTTGAAGTTCGCTAGCACAGATACGCAGTATTTT. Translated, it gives CSVEGLAGLKFASTDTQYF.

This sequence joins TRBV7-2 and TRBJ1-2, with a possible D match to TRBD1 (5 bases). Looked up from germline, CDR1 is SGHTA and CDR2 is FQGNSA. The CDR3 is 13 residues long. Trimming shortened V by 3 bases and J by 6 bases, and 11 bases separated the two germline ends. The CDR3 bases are TGTGCCAGCAGCTTTGCGACAGCTAATGGCTACACCTTC. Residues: CASSFATANGYTF.

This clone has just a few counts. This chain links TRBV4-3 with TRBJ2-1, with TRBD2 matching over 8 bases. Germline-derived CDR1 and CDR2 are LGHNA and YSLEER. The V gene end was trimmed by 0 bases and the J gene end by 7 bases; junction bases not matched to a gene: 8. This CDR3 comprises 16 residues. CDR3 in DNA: TGCGCCAGCAGCCAAGACTACGGGAGGGCCTTTAATGAGCAGTTCTTC. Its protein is CASSQDYGRAFNEQFF.